This T cell receptor (beta chain) was identified in a study of cytomegalovirus exposure and HLA in healthy donors. General study points: The likely origin of a cluster of highly shared sequence variants was a sequencing artifact.

The PCR contained 60 Vbeta and 13 Jbeta primers. Sequencing used immunoSEQ multiplex PCR; TCRdb keeps in-frame clones, though not all of them. The sample has around 140,000 clones; roughly four fifths are singletons. Germline trimming cut 5 bases from V and 4 bases from J; bases unmatched to any gene: 4. Germline V lookup: CDR1 SNHLY, CDR2 FYNNEI. CDR3 length: 15 amino acids. Regarding this clone: What it recognizes is unknown.

The rearrangement links TRBV2 to TRBJ2-4; 11 bases are a match to TRBD1. The source of this sequence is a man between 18 and 35 years old in good health and CMV-seropositive. Sequencing was done on a sample of PBMCs. CDR3: CASSSGTGGKNIQYF. DNA for the CDR3: TGTGCCAGCAGTTCCGGGACAGGGGGTAAAAACATTCAGTACTTC.